These 2 T cell receptor beta chains share one sample of origin, sequenced in a study of relationships among human T cell subsets. Semiquantitative ARM-PCR amplified T cell receptor alpha and beta CDR3 regions from mRNA. In ARM-PCR, communal superprimers followed tagged nested gene-specific primers for exponential amplification. MiXCR was run by TCRdb on the multiplex PCR reads, yielding one entry per CDR3 protein. Of more than 13,000 distinct CDR3 sequences in the sample, about 60% were seen once. Anti-CD25 beads selected CD4+CD25+ regulatory T cells from positively selected CD4+ cells. Sequenced input: Tregs sorted from blood. The receptor set was obtained from a man aged 40-49 years in good health.

The chain combines TRBV28 with TRBJ2-3, with D maybe TRBD2 (7 bases). CDR3 length: 14 residues. Trimming removed 7 bases from V and 7 bases from J, with 18 bases in between. CDR1 MDHEN and CDR2 SYDVKM come from the germline V gene. The CDR3 is CASIEGGGRNTQYF. In nucleotides, the CDR3 is TGTGCCAGCATTGAAGGGGGGGGAAGAAATACGCAGTATTTT.

The chain joins TRBV2 to TRBJ2-4, with D maybe TRBD2 (6 bases). The CDR3 totals 14 residues. V dropped 7 bases and J dropped 2 bases, with 12 bases sitting between them. Germline V CDR1 and CDR2: SNHLY, FYNNEI. The CDR3 is CASKLGLSKNIQYF. The CDR3 bases are TGTGCCAGCAAGTTGGGACTCTCCAAAAACATTCAGTACTTC.